The clone carrying this TCR beta chain came up many times. The data are from a study of T-cell reconstitution after alpha-beta-depleted transplantation in children. Unique molecular identifiers were incorporated during preparation of the TCRbeta library. TCRdb analysed the PCR reads with MiXCR anew, one entry per CDR3 protein. Seen here are about 360,000 distinct CDR3 sequences, roughly 14% observed once, and the top ten hold 3.5% to 4.5%. CDR3 length: 15 amino acids. The ends lost 6 bases at V and 1 base at J; junction bases unmatched: 6. The chain joins TRBV12-3 or TRBV12-4 to TRBJ2-1; TRBD1 matches 7 bases. The source material was PBMCs, sampled from the stem cell graft. The sequence was obtained from a human donor who donated a stem cell graft to a child with Fanconi anemia. CDR3 nucleotides: TGTGCCAGCAGGGACGCAGGGGGTTCCTACAATGAGCAGTTCTTC. Translation gives CASRDAGGSYNEQFF.